This entry lists 32 T cell receptor beta chains sequenced from one sample in a study of T cells after posttransplantation cyclophosphamide. The assay was immunoSEQ multiplex PCR, and TCRdb's table has in-frame clones only and misses some. This repertoire shows about 32,000 clones, 70% to 90% found once; its top ten account for 15%. The specimen was PBMCs. Receptor source: a woman aged 40 to 50 with a blood cancer, CMV-positive, and with a related stem cell donor.

The rearrangement uses TRBV25-1 and TRBJ1-1; D is possibly TRBD1 (6 bases). CDR3 length equals 15 residues. Per the germline V gene, CDR1 is MGHDK and CDR2 is SYGVNS. V lost 2 bases, J lost 0 bases, and 10 bases lay in between. The DNA of the CDR3 is TGTGCCAGCAGTGAAACCGGACAGATGAACACTGAAGCTTTCTTT. This sequence encodes CASSETGQMNTEAFF.

The CDR3: CSGLQETQYF. The CDR3 DNA reads as TGCAGTGGGCTCCAAGAGACCCAGTACTTC. This sequence joins TRBV20-1 and TRBJ2-5; no clear D. Per the germline V gene, CDR1 is DFQATT and CDR2 is SNEGSKA (reference sequence). V lost 7 bases, J lost 1 base, and 4 bases lay in between. The CDR3 loop spans 10 amino acids.

This chain joins TRBV18 and TRBJ2-3; possible D gene TRBD1, 6 bases. Germline V gene data show CDR1 as KGHSH and CDR2 as LQKENI. This CDR3 is 15 amino acids long. Deletions cut 6 bases from V and 2 bases from J, with 15 bases between. CDR3 DNA: TGTGCCAGCTCCTACGGGACACAGCTCACAGATACGCAGTATTTT. Translated: CASSYGTQLTDTQYF.

The chain is built from TRBV4-1 and TRBJ1-2; D call uncertain. CDR1 and CDR2 (germline): MGHRA, YSYEKL. This CDR3 spans 14 amino acids. The V gene lost 1 base and the J gene lost 2 bases, with 8 bases spanning the gap. Written as DNA, the CDR3 is TGCGCCAGCAGCCAAGCCCTAGTAAACTATGGCTACACCTTC. Its translation is CASSQALVNYGYTF.

The chain employs TRBV6-5 and TRBJ2-6; tentatively, D is TRBD2 (6 bases). The germline V gene encodes CDR1 MNHEY and CDR2 SVGAGI. Trimming stripped 6 bases from V and 2 bases from J, with 11 bases between. CDR3 length: 15 residues. The DNA for the CDR3 is TGTGCCAGCAGGGCCGGACTAACTGGGGCCAACGTCCTGACTTTC. Translated, it gives CASRAGLTGANVLTF.

The rearrangement links TRBV19 to TRBJ1-5, with 7 bases aligning to TRBD1. Per the germline V gene, CDR1 is LNHDA and CDR2 is SQIVND (reference sequence). V was pared by 7 bases and J by 4 bases, with 10 bases of the junction left unmatched. This CDR3 spans 15 amino acids. The CDR3 region has the DNA TGTGCCAGTACCGTACCGGGACAGTGGAATCAGCCCCAGCATTTT. Protein product: CASTVPGQWNQPQHF.

This clone came up once. This chain joins TRBV4-1 and TRBJ1-5, with D perhaps TRBD1 (6 bases). The CDR3 runs 15 residues. Germline-derived CDR1 and CDR2 are MGHRA and YSYEKL. With 1 base removed from V and 0 bases from J, the gap between germline ends came to 7 bases. The CDR3 spells CASSQVDSSNQPQHF. CDR3 in DNA: TGCGCCAGCAGCCAAGTGGACAGTAGCAATCAGCCCCAGCATTTT.

This chain uses TRBV6-1 with TRBJ1-2; 8 bases line up with TRBD1. The germline gives CDR1 MNHNS, CDR2 SASEGT. The V segment lost 5 bases and the J segment 4 bases; nucleotides outside the gene matches: 6. The CDR3 contains 14 residues. DNA for the CDR3: TGTGCCAGCAGTTGGACAGGGAACATCTATGGCTACACCTTC. It codes for CASSWTGNIYGYTF.

The chain uses TRBV27 and TRBJ2-2; TRBD1 matches 7 bases. CDR3 length equals 14 residues. Germline V gene sequence: CDR1 MNHEY, CDR2 SMNVEV (reference sequence). V dropped 3 bases and J dropped 4; count of bases not matched to a gene: 2. The CDR3 region has the DNA TGTGCCAGCAGTTTGAGGGGGCGCACCGGGGAGCTGTTTTTT. Amino acids: CASSLRGRTGELFF.

Regarding this clone: The same CDR3 is also encoded by other DNA sequences in this sample. The chain combines TRBV2 with TRBJ1-4; D might be TRBD1 (6 bases). The CDR3 totals 15 residues. V was shortened by 8 bases and J by 5 bases, with 18 bases between the two germline ends. Germline V gene sequence: CDR1 SNHLY, CDR2 FYNNEI. The CDR3 DNA is TGTGCCAGCCGGCTAGTGGACAGTTGGAATGAAAAACTGTTTTTT. Translation gives CASRLVDSWNEKLFF.

The chain carries TRBV27 and TRBJ1-2, with D maybe TRBD1 (5 bases). Per germline, CDR1 MNHEY and CDR2 SMNVEV (reference sequence). Trimming stripped 2 bases from V and 2 bases from J, with 9 bases between. There are 14 residues in the CDR3. The CDR3 DNA reads as TGTGCCAGCAGTTTAGCGGGGCGGAACTATGGCTACACCTTC. Amino acids: CASSLAGRNYGYTF.

This chain uses TRBV5-4 with TRBJ2-7; the D is unclear. CDR3 length: 13 residues. Trimming took off 0 bases at V and 2 bases at J, with 6 bases between the two ends. CDR1 and CDR2 from the germline V gene are SGHNT and YYREEE (reference sequence). The CDR3 DNA reads TGTGCCAGCAGCTTGGGTCCAGCCTACGAGCAGTACTTC. Its protein is CASSLGPAYEQYF.

This chain connects TRBV6-6 to TRBJ1-1; perhaps TRBD1 as D (5 bases). This CDR3 region has 13 residues. V was shortened by 5 bases and J by 7 bases, with 14 bases between the two germline ends. Germline V gene lookup returns CDR1 MNHNY and CDR2 SVGAGI (reference sequence). CDR3 region: CASSPLPGGEAFF. In DNA, the CDR3 is TGTGCCAGCAGTCCCCTCCCGGGGGGTGAAGCTTTCTTT.

This clone was detected once. The V gene is TRBV5-4, the J gene TRBJ2-3, with D possibly being TRBD2 (5 bases). Deletions cut 4 bases from V and 5 bases from J, with 11 bases between. The CDR3 is made up of 13 amino acids. Germline V lookup: CDR1 SGHNT, CDR2 YYREEE (reference sequence). In DNA, the CDR3 is TGTGCCAGCAGCCAGCGGCTCTTAGATACGCAGTATTTT. Its protein is CASSQRLLDTQYF.

The V and J genes are TRBV18 and TRBJ2-6; TRBD1 might be the D (5 bases). Trimming removed 1 base at V and 2 bases at J, with 9 bases between. The length of the CDR3 is 16 residues. Germline V gene sequence: CDR1 KGHSH, CDR2 LQKENI. In DNA, the CDR3 is TGTGCCAGCTCACCACTGAAGGGGACTGGGGCCAACGTCCTGACTTTC. Translating gives CASSPLKGTGANVLTF.

CDR3 sequence (DNA): TGTGCCAGCAGCTTAAACAGGGGGCTTAGTGAGCAGTTCTTC. This gives the protein CASSLNRGLSEQFF. This chain joins TRBV11-2 and TRBJ2-1; 9 positions agree with TRBD1. The germline CDR1 and CDR2 sequences are SGHAT and FQNNGV. The CDR3 length is 14 residues. V shed 2 bases and J 9 bases; nucleotides not matched to a gene: 5.

This clone appeared a few times. The chain couples TRBV11-2 to TRBJ1-1; TRBD1 aligns across 11 bases. Looked up from germline, CDR1 is SGHAT and CDR2 is FQNNGV. This CDR3 has 15 residues. The V segment lost 7 bases and the J segment 5 bases; nucleotides outside the gene matches: 9. For the CDR3, the DNA is TGTGCCAGCATCCCCTCCGGGACAGGGGGGACTGAAGCTTTCTTT. Its protein product is CASIPSGTGGTEAFF.

The chain uses TRBV2 and TRBJ2-1, with no clear D. Trimming pared 3 bases from V and 6 bases from J, leaving 6 bases between. Germline CDR1 and CDR2: SNHLY and FYNNEI. The CDR3 is 12 amino acids. The CDR3: CASSDPGNEQFF. For the CDR3, the DNA is TGTGCCAGCAGTGACCCCGGCAATGAGCAGTTCTTC.

V and J are TRBV4-3 and TRBJ2-7; TRBD2 matches at 11 bases. This CDR3 has 15 amino acids. Germline-derived CDR1 and CDR2 are LGHNA and YSLEER. Trimming removed 4 bases from V and 2 bases from J; junction bases left unmatched: 4. This CDR3 is CASSRGLAAPYEQYF. Written as DNA, the CDR3 is TGCGCCAGCAGCCGGGGACTAGCGGCTCCCTACGAGCAGTACTTC.

The rearrangement links TRBV28 to TRBJ2-5; 8 bases match TRBD1. The end of the DNA is better explained by TRBJ2-7, so the J call may be wrong. The CDR3 length is 14 residues. The germline CDR1 and CDR2 sequences are MDHEN and SYDVKM. For the CDR3, the DNA is TGTGCCAGCAGTCCAGGGGGCGCGATGAACGAGCAGTACTTC. It codes for CASSPGGAMNEQYF.

The chain employs TRBV10-3 and TRBJ1-4, with D unclear. Per germline, CDR1 ENHRY and CDR2 SYGVKD. This CDR3 is built from 12 residues. V lost 2 bases and J lost 11, with 9 bases in between. The chain's CDR3 is CAISETREKLFF. The CDR3 coding sequence is TGTGCCATCAGTGAGACAAGGGAGAAACTGTTTTTT.

This rearrangement joins TRBV9 to TRBJ2-3; 8 nucleotides align to TRBD2. Germline values: CDR1 SGDLS, CDR2 YYNGEE. Unmatched junction bases numbered 6, after V lost 4 bases and J lost 2 bases. The CDR3 runs 15 residues. The chain's CDR3 is CASSSRGGVTDTQYF. The CDR3 nucleotides read TGTGCCAGCAGCTCCCGGGGGGGTGTCACAGATACGCAGTATTTT.

The table lists this clone with a count of one. V and J are TRBV29-1 and TRBJ1-2; D is possibly TRBD1 (6 bases). This CDR3 spans 15 amino acids. CDR1 is SQVTM and CDR2 is ANQGSEA in the germline V gene. With 7 bases removed from V and 2 bases from J, the gap between germline ends came to 20 bases. The chain's CDR3 is CSDLNLGQPNYGYTF. The CDR3 DNA reads as TGCAGCGATTTAAACCTTGGACAGCCCAACTATGGCTACACCTTC.

The chain has TRBV19 and TRBJ1-2; TRBD1 is a possible D gene (6 bases). Trimming shortened V by 7 bases and J by 3 bases, and 9 bases separated the two germline ends. The CDR3 extends over 12 amino acids. The germline V gene encodes CDR1 LNHDA and CDR2 SQIVND (reference sequence). This chain's CDR3 is CASKDRDYGYTF. CDR3 nucleotide sequence: TGTGCCAGTAAGGACAGAGACTATGGCTACACCTTC.

This chain connects TRBV15 to TRBJ2-1, with TRBD1 as a possible D gene (5 bases). The V gene lost 4 bases and the J gene lost 4 bases, with 11 bases spanning the gap. The CDR3 totals 14 residues. CDR1 is LNHNV, CDR2 YYDKDF, per germline (reference sequence). The CDR3 sequence is CATSTPGLYNEQFF. As DNA, the CDR3 is TGTGCCACCAGCACCCCAGGGCTATACAATGAGCAGTTCTTC.

This sequence joins TRBV4-1 and TRBJ2-1; 10 bases are a match to TRBD2. From germline, CDR1 is MGHRA and CDR2 YSYEKL. This CDR3 spans 16 amino acids. V dropped 0 bases and J dropped 5; count of bases not matched to a gene: 4. The CDR3 is CASSQEKRGGHNEQFF. CDR3 in DNA: TGCGCCAGCAGCCAAGAGAAGCGGGGGGGCCACAATGAGCAGTTCTTC.

Points on this clone: Other DNA sequences in the same sample also yield this CDR3. V gene TRBV10-3 combines with J gene TRBJ1-6; D remains ambiguous. The germline V and J ends were trimmed by 3 bases and 0 bases, with 6 bases remaining between them. Germline V gives CDR1 ENHRY, CDR2 SYGVKD. The CDR3 totals 15 residues. The CDR3 is CAISEGSSYNSPLHF. The DNA for the CDR3 is TGTGCCATCAGTGAAGGGAGCTCCTATAATTCACCCCTCCACTTT.

The gene calls are TRBV9 and TRBJ1-3; TRBD1 matches at 9 bases. Looked up from germline, CDR1 is SGDLS and CDR2 is YYNGEE. The length of the CDR3 is 13 residues. With 7 bases clipped from V and 3 bases from J, the junction kept 2 bases outside the gene matches. The chain's CDR3 is CASGDRVGNTIYF. The CDR3 bases are TGTGCCAGCGGGGACAGGGTTGGAAACACCATATATTTT. The full variable domain, in which reference TRBV9 and TRBJ1-3 provide the parts outside the CDR3, is DSGVTQTPKHLITATGQRVTLRCSPRSGDLSVYWYQQSLDQGLQFLIQYYNGEERAKGNILERFSAQQFPDLHSELNLSSLELGDSALYFCASGDRVGNTIYFGEGSWLTVV.

The chain employs TRBV10-3 and TRBJ1-5; D unresolved. Germline lookup yields CDR1 ENHRY and CDR2 SYGVKD. CDR3 size: 13 residues. V was clipped by 3 bases and J by 7 bases, with 10 bases between them. The CDR3 sequence: CAISDVEGQPQHF. CDR3 in DNA: TGTGCCATCAGTGACGTAGAGGGACAGCCCCAGCATTTT.

The chain employs TRBV7-9 and TRBJ2-7; 8 bases are a match to TRBD1. Germline CDR1 is SEHNR and CDR2 is FQNEAQ (reference sequence). V shed 1 base and J 0 bases; nucleotides not matched to a gene: 5. The CDR3 is 16 amino acids. CDR3 DNA sequence: TGTGCCAGCAGCTTAGTGGGGGACAGGTTCTCCTACGAGCAGTACTTC. Translating gives CASSLVGDRFSYEQYF.

This clone has a single count. V and J are TRBV5-1 and TRBJ2-7; D possibly corresponds to TRBD1 (6 bases). Germline CDR1 SGHRS, CDR2 YFSETQ. Trimming took 4 bases from V and 5 from J, leaving 10 bases between them. The CDR3 runs 12 residues. The CDR3 spells CASSVQGNEQYF. For the CDR3, the DNA is TGCGCCAGCAGCGTACAGGGAAACGAGCAGTACTTC.

The chain carries TRBV28 and TRBJ2-4; 10 nucleotides line up with TRBD1. The CDR3 extends over 14 amino acids. Per the germline V gene, CDR1 is MDHEN and CDR2 is SYDVKM. J was trimmed by 9 bases and V by 8 bases; bases with no gene match: 10. CDR3 nucleotide sequence: TGTGCCAGCGGCGGGACAGGGGCTTCCGGCATTCAGTACTTC. Amino acid sequence: CASGGTGASGIQYF.